This section outlines one T cell receptor (beta chain) sequence together with its context. There are a few counts of this clone. Its antigen is unknown. Base qualities are not provided; no much larger clone lies one nucleotide away. For sequencing of the TCRbeta CDR3 region, genomic DNA was extracted from the sorted cells. TCRbeta CDR3 regions were sequenced using the immunoSEQ Assay. This is the immuneACCESS table as TCRdb keeps it, with only in-frame sequences that have V and J called. A part of the clones is gone; compared with another copy, unresolved V genes explain less than half, and the rest is unexplained. The sample table lists around 35,000 clones, roughly 80% of them with a count of one. The top ten clonotypes cover 20% to 25% of the sample. Including cysteine and phenylalanine, the CDR3 has 15 amino acids. The kept DNA is CDR3 alone, 45 bases in frame from the first base. V lost 1 base and J lost 0 bases, and the count of bases not matched to a germline gene is 1. CDR1 and CDR2, per the germline V gene, are MGHRA and YSYEKL.

The trial excluded patients who had a history of autoimmune disease or who were on systemic immunosuppression. Peripheral blood for TCR sequencing was collected from all dose cohorts at baseline, on cycle 4 day 1, and on cycle 7 day 1. Samples came from an open-label, multicenter, first-in-human phase I dose-escalation trial of ivuxolimab. Adults with locally advanced or metastatic melanoma, renal cell, hepatocellular, or head and neck squamous cell carcinoma were enrolled in the trial. Before TCR sequencing, CD4+ T cells and CD8+ T cells from peripheral blood were sorted into separate populations. The data stem from a study of OX40 agonist ivuxolimab in advanced cancers. For the study in its entirety: Ivuxolimab was a fully human IgG2 agonistic monoclonal antibody targeting the costimulatory receptor OX40 (CD134). Intravenous ivuxolimab was administered to patients every 2 weeks at six dose levels: 0.01, 0.1, 0.3, 1.5, 3 and 10 mg/kg. Among the approximately 50 dose-escalation patients, 19 had hepatocellular carcinoma, approximately 15 melanoma, 9 renal cell carcinoma and 9 head and neck cancer. In the dose-escalation cohort, 70% to 90% of patients were male, and the mean age was around 60 years with a range of about 20 to 79. Prior anti-PD-1, anti-PD-L1 or anti-CTLA-4 therapy was permitted, and checkpoint inhibitors had been received by less than 45% of dose-escalation patients. Partial responses occurred in three dose-escalation patients, of whom one had hepatocellular carcinoma and two had cutaneous melanoma. Peripheral TCRbeta sequencing aimed to test whether ivuxolimab altered TCR sequence diversity and caused clonal T-cell expansion. The paper describes the monotherapy dose-escalation part (N ≈ 49 patients) of the phase I trial of ivuxolimab. Summary of the overall study and its limitations: Antigen specificity was not determined for the clonally expanded peripheral T cells. In partial responders in the 0.1-3.0 mg/kg groups, normalized peripheral clonal expansion was found to be among the lowest, especially among CD8+ T cells. Low levels of normalized T-cell clonal expansion were also seen in some nonresponding patients. At doses from 0.1 to 3.0 mg/kg, clonal expansion was seen in both CD4+ and CD8+ blood T cells between baseline and week 6. After ivuxolimab, expanded clones were on average more numerous among CD8+ T cells than among CD4+ T cells.

The clonotype originates from an adult with an advanced solid tumor such as melanoma, head and neck, liver or kidney cancer. This chain is built from TRBV4-1 and TRBJ1-1, with TRBD1 identical over 8 junction bases. Sample: CD4+ or CD8+ T cells sorted from blood, taken in a trial of the OX40 agonist ivuxolimab. The DNA is as follows: TGCGCCAGCAGCCAAGGACAGGGGATGAACACTGAAGCTTTCTTT. This sequence encodes CASSQGQGMNTEAFF.